A single sample gave rise to the 26 T cell receptor beta chains below, sequenced in a study of T cells after posttransplantation cyclophosphamide. Clones were read by immunoSEQ multiplex PCR, and TCRdb kept only the in-frame ones, dropping some. This table has over 20,000 clones, 95% to 99% appearing once. The sequenced sample was naive CD8+ T cells sorted from PBMCs. The receptors were gathered from a man between 40 and 49 years old in good health, CMV-negative, and a related stem cell transplant donor.

The chain joins TRBV9 to TRBJ2-2, with 12 bases that match TRBD2. V lost 0 bases, J lost 6 bases, and 3 bases stayed unmatched. This CDR3 spans 16 amino acids. Germline V lookup: CDR1 SGDLS, CDR2 YYNGEE. The CDR3 spells CASSVGLAGAAGELFF. In nucleotides, the CDR3 is TGTGCCAGCAGCGTAGGACTAGCGGGAGCCGCCGGGGAGCTGTTTTTT.

The chain recombines TRBV7-9 with TRBJ2-3; 11 nucleotides agree with TRBD2. V trimming: 5 bases; J trimming: 11 bases; junction bases outside the gene matches: 3. CDR3 length: 12 amino acids. Germline CDR1 reads SEHNR; CDR2 reads FQNEAQ (reference sequence). The CDR3 bases are TGTGCCAGCAGCCCTCTAGCGGGAGGGCAGTATTTT. It translates to CASSPLAGGQYF.

J is TRBJ2-1 and V is TRBV7-9; 8 bases are a match to TRBD2. The CDR3 runs 16 residues. Germline V gene lookup returns CDR1 SEHNR and CDR2 FQNEAQ (reference sequence). The V segment lost 5 bases and the J segment 6 bases; nucleotides outside the gene matches: 12. CDR3 loop: CASSPQGTRIVNEQFF. CDR3 coding DNA: TGTGCCAGCAGCCCTCAGGGGACTAGAATCGTCAATGAGCAGTTCTTC. Combining the CDR3 with reference TRBV7-9 and TRBJ2-1 gives the whole variable domain DTGVSQNPRHKITKRGQNVTFRCDPISEHNRLYWYRQTLGQGPEFLTYFQNEAQLEKSRLLSDRFSAERPKGSFSTLEIQRTEQGDSAMYLCASSPQGTRIVNEQFFGPGTRLTVL.

The chain joins TRBV9 to TRBJ1-5; D remains unclear. Trimming took 0 bases from V and 9 from J, leaving 10 bases between them. Germline V gives CDR1 SGDLS, CDR2 YYNGEE. The CDR3 runs 13 residues. CDR3 DNA: TGTGCCAGCAGCGTAGAAGCCTCGGGGCCCCAGCATTTT. Translated: CASSVEASGPQHF.

This clone has only a few counts. The V gene is TRBV7-6, the J gene TRBJ1-4, with D hard to call. The V end lost 5 bases, the J end lost 8 bases, and 12 bases lay between the germline ends. Looked up from germline, CDR1 is SGHVS and CDR2 is FNYEAQ. The CDR3 is 13 amino acids. The CDR3 here is CASSPPGVEKLFF. The CDR3 DNA is TGTGCCAGCAGCCCCCCAGGTGTGGAAAAACTGTTTTTT.

V usage is TRBV19 and J usage is TRBJ1-5; D gene ambiguous. The ends were cut back, 0 bases at V and 9 bases at J, with 15 bases in the middle. The CDR3 covers 15 residues. Germline V gives CDR1 LNHDA, CDR2 SQIVND (reference sequence). As DNA, the CDR3 is TGTGCCAGTAGTATAGATATTGGAGGGATACTGCCCCAGCATTTT. Translation gives CASSIDIGGILPQHF.

The J gene is TRBJ2-6, the V gene TRBV6-5; D unclear. Germline CDR1 reads MNHEY; CDR2 reads SVGAGI. Trimming took off 4 bases at V and 0 bases at J, with 4 bases between the two ends. The CDR3 length is 14 residues. The CDR3 is CASSLSSGANVLTF. CDR3 DNA sequence: TGTGCCAGCAGTTTGAGCTCTGGGGCCAACGTCCTGACTTTC.

This chain links TRBV30 with TRBJ2-7; tentative D call: TRBD1 (6 bases). The germline gives CDR1 GTSNPN, CDR2 SVGIG (reference sequence). This CDR3 has 15 amino acids. The V and J ends lost 0 bases and 5 bases respectively, with 17 bases between them. CDR3 protein: CAWSVAVTGLDEQYF. The CDR3 DNA is TGTGCCTGGAGTGTAGCGGTAACAGGGTTGGACGAGCAGTACTTC.

The chain couples TRBV4-1 to TRBJ2-7; 8 nucleotides match TRBD1. The V gene's germline CDR1 is MGHRA and CDR2 YSYEKL. This CDR3 comprises 14 residues. Germline trimming cut 4 bases from V and 3 bases from J; bases unmatched to any gene: 5. Here the CDR3 DNA reads TGCGCCAGCAGCCGCGGACAGGGAGACTACGAGCAGTACTTC. It yields the protein CASSRGQGDYEQYF.

The chain is built from TRBV27 and TRBJ2-7, with 8 nucleotides matching TRBD2. Germline assignment: CDR1 MNHEY and CDR2 SMNVEV (reference sequence). V lost 7 bases, J lost 4 bases, and 6 bases stayed unmatched. CDR3 length equals 13 residues. CDR3 nucleotides: TGTGCCAGCACTATGAGCGGGAGTTACGAGCAGTACTTC. The encoded protein is CASTMSGSYEQYF.

This CDR3 is CASSLEYRGPDNEQFF. The CDR3 nucleotides are TGTGCCAGCAGCTTAGAGTACAGGGGGCCTGACAATGAGCAGTTCTTC. The V and J genes are TRBV7-6 and TRBJ2-1; 9 bases are shared with TRBD1. The CDR3 runs to 16 residues. Germline CDR1 reads SGHVS; CDR2 reads FNYEAQ. Trimming cost V 1 base and J 5 bases; bases outside gene matches: 6.

The V gene is TRBV27, the J gene TRBJ1-1; no reliable D call. The CDR3 runs to 12 residues. From germline, CDR1 is MNHEY and CDR2 SMNVEV (reference sequence). Trimming shortened V by 6 bases and J by 1 base, and 6 bases separated the two germline ends. CDR3 nucleotides: TGTGCCAGCAGCCACGGGAACACTGAAGCTTTCTTT. The encoded protein is CASSHGNTEAFF.

This clone was detected only once. The genes are TRBV27 and TRBJ2-2; the match to TRBD2 covers 9 bases. Germline V lookup: CDR1 MNHEY, CDR2 SMNVEV (reference sequence). The V gene end was trimmed by 7 bases and the J gene end by 6 bases; junction bases not matched to a gene: 12. The CDR3 length is 16 residues. CDR3 in amino acids: CASTFGLASISGELFF. In DNA form, the CDR3 reads TGTGCCAGCACCTTCGGACTAGCGTCCATTTCCGGGGAGCTGTTTTTT.

The chain joins TRBV13 to TRBJ2-2; 9 positions agree with TRBD1. In germline, CDR1 is PRHDT, CDR2 FYEKMQ (reference sequence). There are 15 residues in the CDR3. Trimming at V came to 5 bases and at J to 7 bases, leaving 8 bases not matched to a gene. CDR3 in amino acids: CASSRTGDFSGELFF. The CDR3 bases are TGTGCCAGCAGCCGGACAGGGGATTTTAGCGGGGAGCTGTTTTTT.

The J gene is TRBJ2-7, the V gene TRBV11-2; a possible D gene is TRBD2 (5 bases). CDR3 size: 15 residues. V dropped 2 bases and J dropped 0 bases, with 11 bases sitting between them. Per germline, CDR1 SGHAT and CDR2 FQNNGV. The CDR3 DNA is TGTGCCAGCAGCTTATCCCCCGGGGTCTCCTACGAGCAGTACTTC. Encoded protein: CASSLSPGVSYEQYF.

The chain carries TRBV6-1 and TRBJ2-7; 8 bases fit TRBD2. V lost 6 bases to trimming and J lost 0 bases; unmatched junction nucleotides: 4. The V gene's germline CDR1 is MNHNS and CDR2 SASEGT. This CDR3 is 14 amino acids long. The DNA of the CDR3 is TGTGCCAGCAGGGATAGCGGGGACTCCTACGAGCAGTACTTC. Encoded protein: CASRDSGDSYEQYF.

This clone turned up a few times. J is TRBJ2-7 and V is TRBV19; TRBD1 matches 7 bases. V was clipped by 4 bases and J by 5 bases; unmatched bases: 8. The length of the CDR3 is 14 residues. Germline V CDR1 and CDR2: LNHDA, SQIVND (reference sequence). CDR3 region: CASSTDREEDEQYF. The CDR3 DNA reads TGTGCCAGTAGTACCGACAGGGAAGAGGACGAGCAGTACTTC.

V usage is TRBV15 and J usage is TRBJ1-1; TRBD1 matches at 7 bases. There are 14 residues in the CDR3. Losses at the gene ends were 4 bases for V and 1 base for J; bases not matched to a gene: 3. The germline gives CDR1 LNHNV, CDR2 YYDKDF (reference sequence). Written as DNA, the CDR3 is TGTGCCACCAGCAAGGGACAGAGGAACACTGAAGCTTTCTTT. This gives the protein CATSKGQRNTEAFF.

The J gene is TRBJ1-1, the V gene TRBV5-8; D is unclear. The CDR3 totals 12 residues. The germline V gene encodes CDR1 SGHTS and CDR2 YDEGEE. V lost 1 base and J 5 bases, leaving 6 bases between the germline ends. This CDR3 is CASSLTETEAFF. DNA for the CDR3: TGTGCCAGCAGCTTGACCGAGACTGAAGCTTTCTTT.

The V gene is TRBV27, the J gene TRBJ2-5, with a possible D match to TRBD2 (7 bases). CDR1 MNHEY and CDR2 SMNVEV come from the germline V gene (reference sequence). This CDR3 comprises 14 residues. V lost 4 bases and J 2 bases, leaving 11 bases between the germline ends. CDR3 DNA sequence: TGTGCCAGCAGTTCCGGGGGGCCGCAAGAGACCCAGTACTTC. This sequence encodes CASSSGGPQETQYF.

The chain combines TRBV28 with TRBJ1-4; D call uncertain. V was cut by 7 bases and J by 0 bases, with 9 bases left in between. This CDR3 has 14 amino acids. Germline loops: CDR1 MDHEN, CDR2 SYDVKM. CDR3 in amino acids: CASTGVATNEKLFF. In DNA, the CDR3 is TGTGCCAGCACAGGCGTTGCAACTAATGAAAAACTGTTTTTT.

The chain has TRBV5-5 and TRBJ2-7, with no clear D. Trimming shortened V by 4 bases and J by 2 bases, and 10 bases separated the two germline ends. Germline lookup yields CDR1 SGHKS and CDR2 YYEKEE (reference sequence). CDR3 length: 13 residues. The DNA of the CDR3 is TGTGCCAGCAGCCCCAGCGTAACCTACGAGCAGTACTTC. Translating it yields CASSPSVTYEQYF.

This chain connects TRBV10-3 to TRBJ1-1; D may be TRBD1 (5 bases). V lost 1 base to trimming and J lost 0 bases, with 9 bases between them. This CDR3 has 15 residues. Germline CDR1 ENHRY, CDR2 SYGVKD. CDR3 DNA: TGTGCCATCAGTGAGTTAAGGGGTATGAACACTGAAGCTTTCTTT. Protein sequence: CAISELRGMNTEAFF.

This clone has just one count. J is TRBJ2-1 and V is TRBV19, with 10 bases matching TRBD2. The trim removed 3 bases at V and 8 bases at J, leaving 13 bases unmatched. Germline values: CDR1 LNHDA, CDR2 SQIVND (reference sequence). The CDR3 covers 17 residues. The CDR3: CASSMKRSSGSLDEQFF. In nucleotides, the CDR3 is TGTGCCAGTAGTATGAAGAGATCTAGCGGGAGCTTGGATGAGCAGTTCTTC. Supplemented by reference TRBV19 and TRBJ2-1, the full variable domain reads DGGITQSPKYLFRKEGQNVTLSCEQNLNHDAMYWYRQDPGQGLRLIYYSQIVNDFQKGDIAEGYSVSREKKESFPLTVTSAQKNPTAFYLCASSMKRSSGSLDEQFFGPGTRLTVL.

The V and J genes are TRBV6-5 and TRBJ2-2, with D possibly matching TRBD1 (6 bases). V dropped 2 bases and J dropped 7 bases, with 8 bases sitting between them. Germline lookup yields CDR1 MNHEY and CDR2 SVGAGI. This CDR3 is 13 amino acids long. The CDR3 loop is CASSYNRVGELFF. In nucleotides, the CDR3 is TGTGCCAGCAGTTACAACAGGGTCGGGGAGCTGTTTTTT.

The genes are TRBV19 and TRBJ2-2, with 14 bases fitting TRBD2. This CDR3 comprises 18 residues. The V segment lost 6 bases and the J segment 3 bases; nucleotides outside the gene matches: 9. CDR1 and CDR2 from the germline V gene are LNHDA and SQIVND (reference sequence). CDR3: CASSLGLAGDLYTGELFF. Written as DNA, the CDR3 is TGTGCCAGTAGCTTGGGACTAGCGGGAGATCTTTACACCGGGGAGCTGTTTTTT.